This T cell receptor beta chain is from a study of identifying expanded T cells in peripheral blood. Repertoires were generated with immunoSEQ multiplex PCR, while TCRdb's copy carries only in-frame clones and drops some. The sample yields more than 90,000 clones, around nine tenths seen once. This CDR3 region has 14 residues. In germline, CDR1 is MNHEY, CDR2 SMNVEV (reference sequence). The ends were cut back, 5 bases at V and 1 base at J, with 11 bases in the middle. The sample comprised blood. The origin of this receptor is a person between 18 and 75 years old in good health. The chain uses TRBV27 and TRBJ1-1; D might be TRBD1 (5 bases). CDR3 in amino acids: CASSPGTANTEAFF. The CDR3 DNA follows: TGTGCCAGCAGTCCTGGGACGGCGAACACTGAAGCTTTCTTT.